The entry below describes one T cell receptor (beta chain). The antigen is unknown. This record comes from a study of beta chain features in type 1 diabetes. General observations from the study: Among type 1 diabetes patients, VDJ junctions had fewer insertions and more deletions.

Per the germline V gene, CDR1 is LNHNV and CDR2 is YYDKDF (reference sequence). V was trimmed by 1 base and J by 2 bases, leaving 12 bases between them. The CDR3 spans 15 residues. Expressed TCRB transcripts were sequenced because the isolated RNA had all been reverse transcribed beforehand. It was found that naive, central memory and regulatory T cell samples averaged approximately 3.6 million reads. Libraries were prepared by immunoSEQ multiplex PCR; TCRdb keeps only in-frame clonotypes and omits some of them. Of 810,000 or so clones listed, roughly 16% are singletons. The material sequenced was naive CD4+ T cells from blood. This sequence was found in a woman between 18 and 30 years old in good health. The V call is TRBV15, the J call TRBJ2-7; D is uncertain. As DNA, the CDR3 is TGTGCCACCAGCAGAGGAGTTCAGACCACCTACGAGCAGTACTTC. Encoded protein: CATSRGVQTTYEQYF.